A single sample gave rise to the 24 T cell receptor beta chains below, sequenced in a study of CXCR3-negative and CXCR3-positive naive CD8 T cells. The TRB cDNA libraries were prepared by 5' RACE with UMI labels. TCRdb reanalyzed the 5' RACE reads and collapses them to one entry per CDR3 protein, without DNA. Its table lists 41,000 or so distinct CDR3 sequences. The sequencing input was naive CXCR3- CD8+ T cells from blood. Regarding subset: CD45RO-CCR7+CD27+CD95- naive CD8+ T cells lacking CXCR3 (TNR3-). Receptor source: a human donor in good health. Some clones in this sample may be carry-over from other donors' samples.

CDR3 sequence reads: CASSPMREQFF. The J gene is TRBJ2-1, the V gene TRBV7-8. There are 11 residues in the CDR3. Germline V gene lookup returns CDR1 SGHVS and CDR2 FQNEAQ. The full variable domain, completed using reference TRBV7-8 and TRBJ2-1, is GAGVSQSPRYKVAKRGQDVALRCDPISGHVSLFWYQQALGQGPEFLTYFQNEAQLDKSGLPSDRFFAERPEGSVSTLKIQRTQQEDSAVYLCASSPMREQFFGPGTRLTVL.

The chain employs TRBV29-1 and TRBJ2-7; TCRdb's D gene call, TRBD2, goes unchecked for lack of DNA. Per the germline V gene, CDR1 is SQVTM and CDR2 is ANQGSEA. This CDR3 is 13 amino acids long. CDR3 sequence: CSVRTSSGYEQYF.

The CDR3 is CSARDFSGGYNEQFF. This sequence joins TRBV20-1 and TRBJ2-1; the TCRdb call, TRBD1, lacks DNA for checking. This CDR3 has 15 amino acids. Germline CDR1 and CDR2: DFQATT and SNEGSKA (reference sequence).

The genes are TRBV10-3 and TRBJ1-1; absent DNA, TCRdb's TRBD1 call cannot be checked. The CDR3 is made up of 13 amino acids. Germline CDR1 and CDR2: ENHRY and SYGVKD. CDR3: CAMGGSVGTEAFF.

The rearrangement links TRBV18 to TRBJ2-7; the D gene TCRdb calls, TRBD1, cannot be checked with no DNA. Germline V gene data show CDR1 as KGHSH and CDR2 as LQKENI. The CDR3 runs 13 residues. CDR3 in amino acids: CASSAGQSYEQYF. Full variable domain (remainder filled in from reference TRBV18 and TRBJ2-7): NAGVMQNPRHLVRRRGQEARLRCSPMKGHSHVYWYRQLPEEGLKFMVYLQKENIIDESGMPKERFSAEFPKEGPSILRIQQVVRGDSAAYFCASSAGQSYEQYFGPGTRLTVT.

This chain connects TRBV20-1 to TRBJ2-7; without DNA, the TCRdb call of TRBD2 cannot be checked. The CDR3 sequence is 13 residues long. CDR1 is DFQATT and CDR2 is SNEGSKA in the germline V gene (reference sequence). The CDR3 here is CSASQRGVYEQYF.

The chain employs TRBV2 and TRBJ2-3. Germline loops: CDR1 SNHLY, CDR2 FYNNEI. The CDR3 contains 14 residues. The CDR3 loop reads CASSEGSNGDTQYF.

The chain joins TRBV23-1 to TRBJ2-5; the D call of TRBD1 rests on TCRdb alone, since no DNA is present to check it. TRBV23-1 is classed as an ORF, of uncertain function. The CDR3 sequence is 16 residues long. CDR3 sequence reads: CASTLRDRRQKETQYF.

The chain joins TRBV12-3 or TRBV12-4 to TRBJ1-5. The CDR3 is 13 residues long. The CDR3 sequence is CASGLDSNQPQHF.

The chain recombines TRBV13 with TRBJ1-4. The CDR3 contains 14 residues. Germline CDR1 reads PRHDT; CDR2 reads FYEKMQ (reference sequence). The CDR3 sequence is CASSGQDQREKLFF.

This chain's CDR3 is CASSFGQVFYEQYF. This chain joins TRBV5-6 and TRBJ2-7. Looked up from germline, CDR1 is SGHDT and CDR2 is YYEEEE. There are 14 residues in the CDR3.

The chain links TRBV14 to TRBJ2-1; there is no DNA to check the TCRdb D call of TRBD2. Germline V gene lookup returns CDR1 SGHDN and CDR2 FVKESK. The CDR3 spans 14 residues. CDR3 sequence: CASSQDLRVNEQFF.

The J gene is TRBJ2-3, the V gene TRBV28; lacking DNA, the TRBD1 call made by TCRdb goes unchecked. The CDR3 runs 14 residues. Germline V lookup: CDR1 MDHEN, CDR2 SYDVKM. CDR3 sequence reads: CASSPVWPPDTQYF.

The chain employs TRBV29-1 and TRBJ1-5; absent DNA, TCRdb's TRBD1 call cannot be checked. The germline V gene has CDR1 SQVTM and CDR2 ANQGSEA. The CDR3 is 12 residues long. The chain's CDR3 is CSVGTGHQPQHF.

The chain links TRBV5-1 to TRBJ2-1. Germline assignment: CDR1 SGHRS and CDR2 YFSETQ. This CDR3 has 12 amino acids. The chain's CDR3 is CASSLALPEQFF.

J is TRBJ2-3 and V is TRBV4-3; TCRdb names TRBD2, which stays unverified in the absence of DNA. CDR1 LGHNA and CDR2 YSLEER come from the germline V gene. This CDR3 comprises 16 residues. This CDR3 reads CASSQGLAGITDTQYF.

This CDR3 reads CASSQDQDGEAFF. V gene TRBV4-3 combines with J gene TRBJ1-1. The CDR3 is 13 residues long. Per germline, CDR1 LGHNA and CDR2 YSLEER.

The chain uses TRBV20-1 and TRBJ2-5; the D call from TCRdb, TRBD2, cannot be confirmed without DNA. The CDR3 length is 15 residues. Germline V gene lookup returns CDR1 DFQATT and CDR2 SNEGSKA (reference sequence). The CDR3 loop is CSALGTSGVQETQYF.

V gene TRBV20-1 combines with J gene TRBJ1-2; as DNA is missing, the TRBD1 call by TCRdb cannot be tested. The CDR3 totals 15 residues. CDR1 DFQATT and CDR2 SNEGSKA come from the germline V gene (reference sequence). This CDR3 reads CSARDPGTDIYGYTF.

The chain is built from TRBV29-1 and TRBJ2-2; TCRdb indicates TRBD1, and absent DNA this call remains unverified. The CDR3 is 15 residues long. Looked up from germline, CDR1 is SQVTM and CDR2 is ANQGSEA. CDR3 region: CSVEKGRGATGELFF.

This chain joins TRBV3-1 and TRBJ2-2; absent DNA, TCRdb's TRBD1 call cannot be checked. The CDR3 is made up of 18 amino acids. From germline, CDR1 is LGHDT and CDR2 YNNKEL (reference sequence). CDR3 region: CASSQERWDRENTGELFF.

The J gene is TRBJ1-1, the V gene TRBV4-2. This CDR3 region has 11 residues. Germline CDR1 is LGHNA and CDR2 is YNFKEQ. CDR3 protein: CASSQDNEAFF.

The genes are TRBV29-1 and TRBJ1-1; TCRdb names TRBD1, which stays unverified in the absence of DNA. Germline V gene sequence: CDR1 SQVTM, CDR2 ANQGSEA. The CDR3 has 14 amino acids. The chain's CDR3 is CSVEAGAPNTEAFF.

The chain combines TRBV20-1 with TRBJ2-7. This CDR3 is 12 amino acids long. Looked up from germline, CDR1 is DFQATT and CDR2 is SNEGSKA (reference sequence). The CDR3 protein is CSARDLGAEQYF.